Shown below are 3 T cell receptor beta chains from a single sample sequenced in a study of cytomegalovirus exposure and HLA in healthy donors. PCR employed 60 Vbeta and 13 Jbeta primers. Clones were read by immunoSEQ multiplex PCR, and TCRdb kept only the in-frame ones, dropping some. This sample has about 95,000 clones; more than 75% occur once, and the top ten carry roughly 5%. The sample consisted of PBMCs. The source of these receptors is a man younger than 45 in good health and CMV-seropositive.

This sequence joins TRBV5-4 and TRBJ1-2; 7 bases agree with TRBD1. CDR1 and CDR2 (germline): SGHNT, YYREEE (reference sequence). V was clipped by 0 bases and J by 4 bases; unmatched bases: 3. This CDR3 is built from 14 residues. The CDR3 loop is CASSLDRGVYGYTF. CDR3 nucleotide sequence: TGTGCCAGCAGCTTGGACAGGGGTGTCTATGGCTACACCTTC. Together with reference TRBV5-4 and TRBJ1-2, the CDR3 gives the full variable domain: ETGVTQSPTHLIKTRGQQVTLRCSSQSGHNTVSWYQQALGQGPQFIFQYYREEENGRGNFPPRFSGLQFPNYSSELNVNALELDDSALYLCASSLDRGVYGYTFGSGTRLTVV.

The chain is built from TRBV2 and TRBJ1-4; 9 bases map to TRBD1. Germline trimming cut 5 bases from V and 7 bases from J; bases unmatched to any gene: 5. CDR1 is SNHLY, CDR2 FYNNEI, per germline. This CDR3 contains 14 residues. CDR3 DNA sequence: TGTGCCAGCAGTTCTAGGACAGGGGCTGAAAAACTGTTTTTT. Translation gives CASSSRTGAEKLFF.

This clone was seen more than once but under ten times. Other DNA sequences from this sample encode an identical CDR3 as well. The chain couples TRBV18 to TRBJ1-1, with a weak D call TRBD1 (6 bases). Germline V lookup: CDR1 KGHSH, CDR2 LQKENI. The length of the CDR3 is 14 residues. Trimming removed 4 bases at V and 1 base at J, with 10 bases between. This chain's CDR3 is CASSLYRENTEAFF. CDR3 in DNA: TGTGCCAGCTCACTTTACAGGGAGAACACTGAAGCTTTCTTT.